These 21 T cell receptor beta chains were sequenced from one sample in a study of CD8 T cells in ankylosing spondylitis (dated by TCRdb to about 2017). Libraries came from 5' RACE. TCRdb shows the sequencer as Illumina HiSeq 2500. TCRdb reprocessed the public reads (quality trimming at Q25 with fastp, clone calling with MiXCR) and kept in-frame beta chains. Rows with a matching CDR3 protein are joined into one entry that keeps the most common DNA and genes. Within this sample are approximately 92,000 distinct CDR3 sequences, with just under 9% of them counted one time only. The ten top clones hold approximately 5.5% of the sample. Sequencing was performed on blood, either unsorted or a sorted T cell fraction (not recorded which). The source of these receptors is a male donor with ankylosing spondylitis or in good health (not recorded which).

In its sample, this clonotype was seen many times. CDR3 protein: CASSYNQPNEQFF. The CDR3 DNA sequence: TGTGCCAGCAGTTACAACCAGCCTAATGAGCAGTTCTTC. V gene TRBV6-5 combines with J gene TRBJ2-1; D gene ambiguous. V was clipped by 2 bases and J by 7 bases, with 9 bases between them. Germline CDR1 and CDR2: MNHEY and SVGAGI. This CDR3 contains 13 residues.

This clonotype occurred many times. V is TRBV12-3 or TRBV12-4 and J is TRBJ2-5; D possibly corresponds to TRBD1 (6 bases). Deletions cut 5 bases from V and 4 bases from J, with 14 bases between. The CDR3 is 14 residues long. As DNA, the CDR3 is TGTGCCAGCAGTCTCTCCCAAGGGGGAGAGACCCAGTACTTC. The encoded protein is CASSLSQGGETQYF.

This clonotype was recorded at least ten times. This chain links TRBV3-1 with TRBJ2-5; D remains ambiguous. The V gene lost 2 bases and the J gene lost 2 bases, with 9 bases spanning the gap. The CDR3 is 14 amino acids. Germline CDR1 and CDR2: LGHDT and YNNKEL (reference sequence). The CDR3 DNA reads TGTGCCAGCAGCCAACACCACCTACAAGAGACCCAGTACTTC. Its translation: CASSQHHLQETQYF.

This clonotype was counted ten times or more. This rearrangement joins TRBV20-1 to TRBJ1-1; the D is unclear. The CDR3 sequence is 16 residues long. The V and J ends lost 0 bases and 1 base respectively, with 15 bases between them. CDR1 and CDR2 from the germline V gene are DFQATT and SNEGSKA (reference sequence). The CDR3 DNA reads TGCAGTGCTAGAGAGTTTGGCAGCCCTCGGAACACTGAAGCTTTCTTT. Translation: CSAREFGSPRNTEAFF.

This clonotype has a count of ten or more. DNA of the CDR3: TGTGCCAGCCCTAAGGGTAACACAGATACGCAGTATTTT. This codes for CASPKGNTDTQYF. The chain carries TRBV5-6 and TRBJ2-3; D is unresolved. The CDR3 sequence is 13 residues long. Germline values: CDR1 SGHDT, CDR2 YYEEEE. V shed 7 bases and J shed 2 bases, with 11 bases lying between them.

This clonotype is a singleton in its sample. This chain uses TRBV28 with TRBJ2-7, with 7 bases fitting TRBD1. The germline gives CDR1 MDHEN, CDR2 SYDVKM. Germline trimming cut 1 base from V and 3 bases from J; bases unmatched to any gene: 6. The CDR3 runs to 15 residues. CDR3 sequence reads: CASSLSRTGYYEQYF. Written as DNA, the CDR3 is TGTGCCAGCAGTTTATCACGGACAGGCTACTACGAGCAGTACTTC.

This clonotype came up many times. V usage is TRBV5-1 and J usage is TRBJ1-2, with D hard to call. Trimming left V 3 bases short and J 4 bases short, with 10 bases between. The CDR3 runs to 13 residues. Germline values: CDR1 SGHRS, CDR2 YFSETQ. Here the CDR3 DNA reads TGCGCCAGCAGCTCCACGAACGCCTATGGCTACACCTTC. This sequence encodes CASSSTNAYGYTF.

This clonotype showed up many times. The V gene is TRBV7-2, the J gene TRBJ2-3, with D perhaps TRBD1 (5 bases). V lost 3 bases, J lost 0 bases, and 22 bases lay in between. The CDR3 runs 19 residues. Germline V lookup: CDR1 SGHTA, CDR2 FQGNSA. The CDR3 is CASSLAPQGSWGSTDTQYF. The CDR3 bases are TGTGCCAGCAGCTTGGCCCCCCAGGGTAGCTGGGGTAGCACAGATACGCAGTATTTT.

This clonotype was found many times. This chain joins TRBV3-1 and TRBJ2-5; 10 bases map to TRBD2. The CDR3 is 16 amino acids. The V and J ends lost 4 bases and 5 bases, in that order; junction bases with no gene match: 10. Germline CDR1 and CDR2: LGHDT and YNNKEL (reference sequence). The chain's CDR3 is CASSLVAAGGRETQYF. The CDR3 DNA reads as TGTGCCAGCAGCCTTGTGGCAGCGGGGGGGCGGGAGACCCAGTACTTC.

This rearrangement joins TRBV12-3 or TRBV12-4 to TRBJ2-2; D is possibly TRBD1 or TRBD2 (5 bases each). V lost 7 bases and J lost 6, with 9 bases in between. This CDR3 is 12 amino acids long. The CDR3 loop reads CASIGTSGELFF. CDR3 coding DNA: TGTGCCAGCATTGGGACCTCCGGGGAGCTGTTTTTT.

This clonotype was detected many times. DNA for the CDR3: TGTGCCAGCAGCTTAGAACGCAGCGATGCCTACGAGCAGTACTTC. This gives the protein CASSLERSDAYEQYF. V is TRBV7-6 and J is TRBJ2-7, with unresolved D. Germline CDR1 reads SGHVS; CDR2 reads FNYEAQ. V lost 1 base, J lost 2 bases, and 12 bases lay in between. This CDR3 contains 15 residues. The variable domain in full, with the rest retrieved from reference TRBV7-6 and TRBJ2-7, is GAGVSQSPRYKVTKRGQDVALRCDPISGHVSLYWYRQALGQGPEFLTYFNYEAQQDKSGLPNDRFSAERPEGSISTLTIQRTEQRDSAMYRCASSLERSDAYEQYFGPGTRLTVT.

This clonotype was seen ten or more times. V and J are TRBV24-1 and TRBJ2-1, with 7 bases matching TRBD2. The CDR3 is 14 amino acids. The V gene end was trimmed by 3 bases and the J gene end by 10 bases; junction bases not matched to a gene: 8. Germline loops: CDR1 KGHDR, CDR2 SFDVKD. This CDR3 is CATSDAGLVKEQFF. CDR3 bases: TGTGCCACCAGTGATGCAGGACTAGTGAAGGAGCAGTTCTTC.

This sequence joins TRBV2 and TRBJ2-1, with TRBD2 identical over 11 bases. This CDR3 comprises 15 residues. Trimming removed 5 bases from V and 9 bases from J; junction bases left unmatched: 9. Germline loops: CDR1 SNHLY, CDR2 FYNNEI. For the CDR3, the DNA is TGTGCCAGCAGTTCGTTAGCGGGGGGGCAGGGTGAGCAGTTCTTC. Translating gives CASSSLAGGQGEQFF.

This clonotype occurred many times. The chain employs TRBV6-5 and TRBJ2-2; 8 bases are shared with TRBD2. Germline V gene lookup returns CDR1 MNHEY and CDR2 SVGAGI. V lost 7 bases and J lost 6; bases outside the gene matches: 10. The length of the CDR3 is 15 residues. This CDR3 is CASTPGLVRAGELFF. DNA of the CDR3: TGTGCCAGCACCCCGGGACTAGTGCGTGCCGGGGAGCTGTTTTTT.

This clonotype was seen at least ten times. The chain combines TRBV20-1 with TRBJ1-2; 7 bases match TRBD1. The CDR3 has 12 residues. Looked up from germline, CDR1 is DFQATT and CDR2 is SNEGSKA (reference sequence). V shed 6 bases, J shed 3 bases, and the junction held 4 bases outside the gene matches. The CDR3 sequence is CSAQTGDYGYTF. In nucleotides, the CDR3 is TGCAGTGCACAAACAGGGGACTATGGCTACACCTTC.

This clonotype was seen more than once but under ten times. The V call is TRBV20-1, the J call TRBJ2-1; TRBD2 matches at 7 bases. Germline V gene lookup returns CDR1 DFQATT and CDR2 SNEGSKA (reference sequence). The CDR3 extends over 15 amino acids. The ends lost 0 bases at V and 6 bases at J; junction bases unmatched: 8. In nucleotides, the CDR3 is TGCAGTGCTAGAGAGGGGACTAATTATTTCAATGAGCAGTTCTTC. Translated, it gives CSAREGTNYFNEQFF.

Ten or more counts support this clonotype. The chain carries TRBV27 and TRBJ2-5; maybe TRBD2 (5 bases). In germline, CDR1 is MNHEY, CDR2 SMNVEV (reference sequence). The CDR3 length is 13 residues. V lost 5 bases, J lost 2 bases, and 9 bases lay in between. The CDR3 sequence: CASSPGIQETQYF. CDR3 sequence (DNA): TGTGCCAGCAGTCCGGGAATACAAGAGACCCAGTACTTC.

This clonotype was observed a few times. The chain joins TRBV7-2 to TRBJ2-2; D uncertain. The germline V gene encodes CDR1 SGHTA and CDR2 FQGNSA. CDR3 length: 13 amino acids. Trimming removed 2 bases at V and 5 bases at J, with 6 bases between. CDR3: CASSLSSTGELFF. The CDR3 DNA reads as TGTGCCAGCAGCTTAAGTTCGACCGGGGAGCTGTTTTTT.

This clonotype was seen ten or more times. This chain joins TRBV10-3 and TRBJ2-7, with a tentative D call TRBD1 (6 bases). The CDR3 loop spans 15 amino acids. Germline V CDR1 and CDR2: ENHRY, SYGVKD. V gave up 10 bases and J gave up 0 bases, with 19 bases separating them. The CDR3 is CATSRGGFVSYEQYF. The CDR3 DNA is TGTGCCACGTCCAGGGGCGGGTTTGTCTCCTACGAGCAGTACTTC.

This clonotype was seen many times. The chain's CDR3 is CATSDSGTGNYEQYF. In DNA, the CDR3 is TGTGCCACCAGTGACTCCGGGACAGGAAACTACGAGCAGTACTTC. The chain joins TRBV24-1 to TRBJ2-7, with 8 bases identical to TRBD1. The V gene's germline CDR1 is KGHDR and CDR2 SFDVKD. The trim removed 4 bases at V and 3 bases at J, leaving 7 bases unmatched. This CDR3 comprises 15 residues.

This clonotype was seen ten or more times. The chain employs TRBV20-1 and TRBJ1-5; TRBD1 is a possible D gene (5 bases). V was cut by 6 bases and J by 0 bases, with 12 bases left in between. The germline V gene encodes CDR1 DFQATT and CDR2 SNEGSKA (reference sequence). The length of the CDR3 is 14 residues. For the CDR3, the DNA is TGCAGTGCCACAACAGGATATAGCAATCAGCCCCAGCATTTT. Translation gives CSATTGYSNQPQHF.